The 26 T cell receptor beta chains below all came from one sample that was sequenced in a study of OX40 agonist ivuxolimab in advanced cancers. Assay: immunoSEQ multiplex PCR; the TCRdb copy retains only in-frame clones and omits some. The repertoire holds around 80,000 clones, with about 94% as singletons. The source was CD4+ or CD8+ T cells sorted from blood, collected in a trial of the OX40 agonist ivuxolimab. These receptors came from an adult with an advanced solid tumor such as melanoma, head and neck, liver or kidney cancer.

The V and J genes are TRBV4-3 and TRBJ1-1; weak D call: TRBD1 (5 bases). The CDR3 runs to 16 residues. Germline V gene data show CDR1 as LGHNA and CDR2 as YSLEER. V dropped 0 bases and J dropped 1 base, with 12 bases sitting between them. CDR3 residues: CASSQDRARGNTEAFF. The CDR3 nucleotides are TGCGCCAGCAGCCAAGATCGTGCAAGGGGGAACACTGAAGCTTTCTTT.

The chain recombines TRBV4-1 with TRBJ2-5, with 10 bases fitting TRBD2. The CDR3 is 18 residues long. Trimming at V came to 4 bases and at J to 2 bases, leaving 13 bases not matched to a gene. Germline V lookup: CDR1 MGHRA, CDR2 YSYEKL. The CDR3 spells CASSPFSGLADYQETQYF. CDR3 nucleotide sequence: TGCGCCAGCAGCCCGTTTTCCGGACTAGCGGATTATCAAGAGACCCAGTACTTC.

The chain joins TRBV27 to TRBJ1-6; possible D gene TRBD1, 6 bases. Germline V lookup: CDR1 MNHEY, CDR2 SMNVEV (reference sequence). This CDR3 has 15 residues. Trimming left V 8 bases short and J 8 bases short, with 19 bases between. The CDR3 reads CASVSLQGPDSPLHF. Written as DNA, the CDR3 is TGTGCCAGCGTCTCTTTACAGGGTCCGGATTCACCCCTCCACTTT.

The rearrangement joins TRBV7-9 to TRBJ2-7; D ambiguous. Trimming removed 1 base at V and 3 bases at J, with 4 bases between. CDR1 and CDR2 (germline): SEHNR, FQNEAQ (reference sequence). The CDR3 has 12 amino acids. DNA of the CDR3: TGTGCCAGCAGCTTAGTCGGCTACGAGCAGTACTTC. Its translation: CASSLVGYEQYF.

CDR3 sequence reads: CASSSGFSGSTDTQYF. CDR3 sequence (DNA): TGTGCCAGCAGCTCGGGTTTCTCCGGTAGCACAGATACGCAGTATTTT. The chain is built from TRBV7-8 and TRBJ2-3; D gene uncertain. Trimming pared 4 bases from V and 0 bases from J, leaving 14 bases between. Germline lookup yields CDR1 SGHVS and CDR2 FQNEAQ. The CDR3 covers 16 residues.

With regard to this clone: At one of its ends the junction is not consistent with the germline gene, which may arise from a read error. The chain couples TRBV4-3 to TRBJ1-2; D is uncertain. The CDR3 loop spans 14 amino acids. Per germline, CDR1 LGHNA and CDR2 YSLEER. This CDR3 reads CASSKERRHDGYTF. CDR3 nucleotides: TGCGCCAGCAGCAAAGAGCGTAGGCACGATGGCTACACCTTC.

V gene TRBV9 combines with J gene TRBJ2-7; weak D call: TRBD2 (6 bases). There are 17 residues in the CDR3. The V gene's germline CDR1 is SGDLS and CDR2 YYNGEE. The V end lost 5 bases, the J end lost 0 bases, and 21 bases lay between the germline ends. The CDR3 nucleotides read TGTGCCAGCAGTGGAGGGGTTCCTAGCGAGTTCTCCTACGAGCAGTACTTC. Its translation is CASSGGVPSEFSYEQYF.

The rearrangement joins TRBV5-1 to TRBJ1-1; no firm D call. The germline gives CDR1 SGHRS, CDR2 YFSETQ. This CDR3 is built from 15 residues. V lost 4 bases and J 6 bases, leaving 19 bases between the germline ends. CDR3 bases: TGCGCCAGCAGCGCCGACCCGGGCCTCGGGGCTGAAGCTTTCTTT. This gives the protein CASSADPGLGAEAFF.

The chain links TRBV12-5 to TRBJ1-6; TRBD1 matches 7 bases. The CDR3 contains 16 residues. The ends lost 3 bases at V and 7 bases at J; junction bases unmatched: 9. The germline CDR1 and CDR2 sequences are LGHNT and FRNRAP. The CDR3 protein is CASGFRTGQPNSPLHF. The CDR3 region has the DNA TGTGCTAGTGGTTTCCGCACGGGACAGCCCAATTCACCCCTCCACTTT.

In DNA, the CDR3 is TGTGCCAGCAGCTTACGAGGGGCGGGAGAAAAACTGTTTTTT. Translation gives CASSLRGAGEKLFF. This chain connects TRBV7-9 to TRBJ1-4; possible D gene TRBD1, 5 bases. Deletions cut 2 bases from V and 8 bases from J, with 12 bases between. Germline CDR1 is SEHNR and CDR2 is FQNEAQ (reference sequence). The CDR3 is 14 amino acids.

The CDR3 coding sequence is TGTGCCAGTACTTTCAGATATAATGAAAAACTGTTTTTT. This translates into CASTFRYNEKLFF. The chain couples TRBV19 to TRBJ1-4; no firm D call. The V end was cut by 7 bases, the J end by 4 bases, with 10 bases between. In germline, CDR1 is LNHDA, CDR2 SQIVND (reference sequence). The CDR3 is 13 residues long. Looking up the rest from reference TRBV19 and TRBJ1-4 gives the full variable domain: DGGITQSPKYLFRKEGQNVTLSCEQNLNHDAMYWYRQDPGQGLRLIYYSQIVNDFQKGDIAEGYSVSREKKESFPLTVTSAQKNPTAFYLCASTFRYNEKLFFGSGTQLSVL.

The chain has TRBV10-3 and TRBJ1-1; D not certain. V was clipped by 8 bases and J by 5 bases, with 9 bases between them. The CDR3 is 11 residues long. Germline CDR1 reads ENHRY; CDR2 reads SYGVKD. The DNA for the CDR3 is TGTGCCATCTTGTTGGGGACTGAAGCTTTCTTT. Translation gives CAILLGTEAFF.

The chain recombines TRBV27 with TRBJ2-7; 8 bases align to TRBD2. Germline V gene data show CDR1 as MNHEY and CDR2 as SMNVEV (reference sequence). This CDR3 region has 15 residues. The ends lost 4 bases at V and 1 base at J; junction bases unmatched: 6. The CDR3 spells CASSYQGLGSYEQYF. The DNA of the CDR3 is TGTGCCAGCAGTTATCAGGGACTAGGATCCTACGAGCAGTACTTC.

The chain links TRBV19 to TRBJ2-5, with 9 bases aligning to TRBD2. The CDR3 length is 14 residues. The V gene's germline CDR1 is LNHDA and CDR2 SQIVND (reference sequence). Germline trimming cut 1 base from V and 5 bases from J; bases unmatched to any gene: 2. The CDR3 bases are TGTGCCAGTAGTATAGGGGGGACTAGCGAGACCCAGTACTTC. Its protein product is CASSIGGTSETQYF.

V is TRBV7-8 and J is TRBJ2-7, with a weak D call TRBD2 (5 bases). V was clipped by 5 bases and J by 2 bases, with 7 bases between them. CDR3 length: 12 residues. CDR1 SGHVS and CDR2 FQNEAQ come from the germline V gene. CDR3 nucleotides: TGTGCCAGCAGCACCGGGACCTACGAGCAGTACTTC. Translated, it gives CASSTGTYEQYF.

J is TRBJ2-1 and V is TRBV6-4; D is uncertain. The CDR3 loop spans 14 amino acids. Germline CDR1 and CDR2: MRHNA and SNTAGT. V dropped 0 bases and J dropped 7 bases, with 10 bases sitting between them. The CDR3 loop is CASSDSSERNEQFF. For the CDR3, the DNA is TGTGCCAGCAGTGACTCTTCGGAAAGGAATGAGCAGTTCTTC.

The CDR3 reads CATSRVAGSLEYF. CDR3 nucleotide sequence: TGTGCCACCAGCAGAGTGGCCGGGAGCCTTGAGTACTTC. The chain carries TRBV15 and TRBJ2-4, with D possibly TRBD2 on 6 matching bases. The V gene's germline CDR1 is LNHNV and CDR2 YYDKDF (reference sequence). This CDR3 region has 13 residues. V was clipped by 1 base and J by 14 bases, with 15 bases between them.

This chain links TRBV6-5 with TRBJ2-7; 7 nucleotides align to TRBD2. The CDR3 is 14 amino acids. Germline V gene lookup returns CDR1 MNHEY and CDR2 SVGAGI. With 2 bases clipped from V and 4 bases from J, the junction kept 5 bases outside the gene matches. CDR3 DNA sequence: TGTGCCAGCAGTTACGAGGCTAGCGGTTACGAGCAGTACTTC. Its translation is CASSYEASGYEQYF.

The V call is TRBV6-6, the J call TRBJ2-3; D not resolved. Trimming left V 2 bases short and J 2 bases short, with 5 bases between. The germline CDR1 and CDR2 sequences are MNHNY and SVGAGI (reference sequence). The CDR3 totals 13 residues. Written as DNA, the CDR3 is TGTGCCAGCAGTTACAAGGTCACAGATACGCAGTATTTT. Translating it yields CASSYKVTDTQYF.

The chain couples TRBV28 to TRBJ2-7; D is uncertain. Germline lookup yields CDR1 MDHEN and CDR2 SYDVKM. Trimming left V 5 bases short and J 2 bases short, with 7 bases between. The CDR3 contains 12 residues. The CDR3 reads CASSINTYEQYF. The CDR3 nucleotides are TGTGCCAGCAGTATAAACACCTACGAGCAGTACTTC.

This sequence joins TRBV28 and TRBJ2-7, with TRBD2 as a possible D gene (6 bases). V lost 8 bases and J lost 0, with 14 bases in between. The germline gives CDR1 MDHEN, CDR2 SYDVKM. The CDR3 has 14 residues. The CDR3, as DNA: TGTGCCAGCTCTACCTGGGGGGACTCCTACGAGCAGTACTTC. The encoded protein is CASSTWGDSYEQYF.

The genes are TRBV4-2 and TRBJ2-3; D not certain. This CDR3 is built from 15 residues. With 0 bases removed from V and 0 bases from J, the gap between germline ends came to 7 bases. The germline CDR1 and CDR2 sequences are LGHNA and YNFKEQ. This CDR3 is CASSQDAVSTDTQYF. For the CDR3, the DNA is TGTGCCAGCAGCCAAGATGCGGTCAGCACAGATACGCAGTATTTT.

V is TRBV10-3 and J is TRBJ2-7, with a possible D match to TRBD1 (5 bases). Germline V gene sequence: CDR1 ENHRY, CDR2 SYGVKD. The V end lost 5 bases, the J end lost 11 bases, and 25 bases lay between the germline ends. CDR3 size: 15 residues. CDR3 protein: CAISLGTSSRAEKYF. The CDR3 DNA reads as TGTGCCATCAGTCTCGGAACCTCGAGCAGGGCCGAAAAGTACTTC.

DNA for the CDR3: TGTGCTAGTGGTTTGTCAGGGGATGAGCAGTTCTTC. Residues: CASGLSGDEQFF. The rearrangement links TRBV12-5 to TRBJ2-1; the D gene is possibly TRBD1 (6 bases). Trimming shortened V by 2 bases and J by 8 bases, and 7 bases separated the two germline ends. The germline CDR1 and CDR2 sequences are LGHNT and FRNRAP. The CDR3 extends over 12 amino acids.

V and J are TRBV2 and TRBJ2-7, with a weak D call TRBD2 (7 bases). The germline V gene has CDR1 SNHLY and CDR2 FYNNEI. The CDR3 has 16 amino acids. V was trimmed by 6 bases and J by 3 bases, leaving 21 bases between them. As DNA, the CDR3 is TGTGCCAGCAGCGACGTAGGGGGGGCGGATTACTACGAGCAGTACTTC. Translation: CASSDVGGADYYEQYF. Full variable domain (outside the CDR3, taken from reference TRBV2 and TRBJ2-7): EPEVTQTPSHQVTQMGQEVILRCVPISNHLYFYWYRQILGQKVEFLVSFYNNEISEKSEIFDDQFSVERPDGSNFTLKIRSTKLEDSAMYFCASSDVGGADYYEQYFGPGTRLTVT.

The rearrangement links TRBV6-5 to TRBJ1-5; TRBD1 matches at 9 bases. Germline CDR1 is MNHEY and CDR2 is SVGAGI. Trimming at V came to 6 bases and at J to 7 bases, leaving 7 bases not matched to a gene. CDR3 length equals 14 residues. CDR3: CASRPTGGRQPQHF. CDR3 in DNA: TGTGCCAGCAGACCGACAGGGGGACGGCAGCCCCAGCATTTT.